This is a list of T cell receptor beta chains from one sample in a study of persistence of HIV-infected CD4 T cells. TCRdb's table, derived via immunoSEQ multiplex PCR, lists solely in-frame clones and lacks some. Of more than 30,000 clones in the sample, 82% were seen once. No antigens are known for them. Sequences were derived from CD4+ T cells sorted from PBMCs after approximately 18-hour stimulation, sampled from a patient who received antiretroviral therapy. The receptors stem from an adult woman with HIV who was CMV-seropositive. The CDR3 runs from the conserved cysteine through the conserved F or W. Each record gives: V gene, D gene, clone size, J gene, CDR3 protein, CDR3 DNA. A D gene is named only where the DNA matches it firmly. Size tells how often a clone was seen (once, few, many) or the class of an expanded clone, and some rows leave it out.

TRBV19	TRBD1	NA	TRBJ2-3	CASSLGQVTSDTQYF	TGTGCCAGTAGTTTGGGACAGGTCACTTCAGATACGCAGTATTTT
TRBV5-1	TRBD1	few	TRBJ1-1	CASSLGTGGTEAFF	TGCGCCAGCAGCTTGGGGACAGGGGGCACTGAAGCTTTCTTT
TRBV29-1	NA	few	TRBJ2-5	CSVEVRQSETQYF	TGCAGCGTTGAAGTAAGACAGTCAGAGACCCAGTACTTC
TRBV9	TRBD2	NA	TRBJ2-2	CASSVRPASGRTSGELFF	TGTGCCAGCAGCGTCCGCCCGGCTAGCGGGAGGACGAGCGGGGAGCTGTTTTTT
TRBV5-5	NA	NA	TRBJ1-1	CASSLGLRGSNTEAFF	TGTGCCAGCAGCTTGGGGTTGCGGGGCTCGAACACTGAAGCTTTCTTT
TRBV3-1/TRBV3-2	NA	NA	TRBJ2-7	CASSHSGAVYEQYF	TGTGCCAGCAGCCATTCAGGGGCCGTCTACGAGCAGTACTTC
TRBV9	NA	NA	TRBJ2-2	CASSVGAAVPVTGELFF	TGTGCCAGCAGCGTAGGTGCGGCGGTCCCTGTGACCGGGGAGCTGTTTTTT
TRBV11-3	NA	NA	TRBJ1-1	CASSRGGAEAFF	TGTGCCAGCAGCCGGGGGGGCGCTGAAGCTTTCTTT
TRBV7-6	NA	NA	TRBJ2-1	CATIDGEQFF	TGTGCCACCATTGACGGTGAGCAGTTCTTC
TRBV9	NA	NA	TRBJ2-7	CASSVGQEIWYEQYF	TGTGCCAGCAGCGTAGGCCAGGAAATCTGGTACGAGCAGTACTTC
TRBV6-6	NA	NA	TRBJ2-7	CASNLDRSYFVGEQYF	TGTGCCAGCAACTTAGACAGGTCCTATTTTGTTGGCGAGCAGTACTTC
TRBV5-5	NA	few	TRBJ1-1	CASSLGVGRLWAFF	TGTGCCAGCAGCTTGGGGGTCGGGCGGCTGTGGGCTTTCTTT
TRBV7-2	TRBD1	NA	TRBJ2-5	CASSSQGAGETQYF	TGTGCCAGCAGCTCCCAGGGGGCAGGGGAGACCCAGTACTTC
TRBV24-1	NA	NA	TRBJ1-5	CATSDQGRDTPQHF	TGTGCCACCAGTGATCAAGGGCGGGATACGCCCCAGCATTTT
TRBV5-6	NA	NA	TRBJ1-2	CASSLDTQYGYTF	TGTGCCAGCAGCCTCGACACGCAATATGGCTACACCTTC
TRBV6-5	TRBD1	NA	TRBJ1-2	CASSRDRTFWGYTF	TGTGCCAGCAGTCGGGACAGGACTTTTTGGGGCTACACCTTC
TRBV5-1	TRBD1	NA	TRBJ1-6	CASSRDRDNSPLHF	TGCGCCAGCAGCCGGGACAGAGACAATTCACCCCTCCACTTT
TRBV3-1/TRBV3-2	NA	NA	TRBJ2-7	CASSTEFYEQYF	TGTGCCAGCAGCACCGAATTCTACGAGCAGTACTTC
TRBV11-2	TRBD1	NA	TRBJ2-7	CASTRERRGQGLSYEQYF	TGTGCCAGCACTCGTGAGCGCCGAGGACAGGGCCTCTCCTACGAGCAGTACTTC
TRBV7-2	TRBD1	few	TRBJ1-1	CASSLALQGRTFF	TGTGCCAGCAGCTTAGCGCTACAGGGGAGGACTTTCTTT
TRBV7-2	NA	NA	TRBJ2-7	CASSFVTPSYEQYF	TGTGCCAGCAGCTTCGTGACCCCATCCTACGAGCAGTACTTC
TRBV5-1	TRBD1	NA	TRBJ1-2	CASSLTGIEGYTF	TGCGCCAGCAGCCTGACAGGGATCGAGGGCTACACCTTC
TRBV6-5	NA	NA	TRBJ1-4	CASSSLRGPTGKLFF	TGTGCCAGCAGCTCGCTAAGAGGGCCAACGGGAAAACTGTTTTTT
TRBV7-2	NA	NA	TRBJ1-2	CASSPPVNVYGYTF	TGTGCCAGCAGCCCTCCAGTGAATGTCTATGGCTACACCTTC
TRBV6-5	NA	NA	TRBJ1-3	CASSYGTLSSGNTIYF	TGTGCCAGCAGTTACGGGACACTGAGCTCTGGAAACACCATATATTTT
TRBV19	TRBD1	NA	TRBJ1-5	CASKTGDNQPQHF	TGTGCCAGCAAGACAGGGGACAATCAGCCCCAGCATTTT
TRBV5-1	NA	NA	TRBJ1-2	CASSQSAGREYGYTF	TGCGCCAGCAGCCAATCAGCAGGGAGGGAGTATGGCTACACCTTC
TRBV5-1	TRBD2	few	TRBJ2-2	CASSGTSGSETGELFF	TGCGCCAGCAGCGGGACTAGCGGGAGTGAAACCGGGGAGCTGTTTTTT
TRBV6-2/TRBV6-3	TRBD1	NA	TRBJ1-4	CASSYSSGTVVGKLFF	TGTGCCAGCAGTTACTCGTCCGGGACAGTCGTCGGAAAACTGTTTTTT
TRBV28	NA	few	TRBJ1-5	CASMRGGNSNQPQHF	TGTGCCAGCATGCGAGGGGGGAATAGCAATCAGCCCCAGCATTTT
TRBV7-2	TRBD1	NA	TRBJ1-2	CASSLGQGEEGYTF	TGTGCCAGCAGCTTAGGACAGGGGGAAGAGGGCTACACCTTC
TRBV7-8	NA	NA	TRBJ2-5	CASSYRGAGETQYF	TGTGCCAGCAGCTACCGGGGGGCCGGGGAGACCCAGTACTTC
TRBV7-3	TRBD2	few	TRBJ2-2	CASSPSGRASTGELFF	TGTGCCAGCAGCCCGAGCGGGAGGGCCTCGACCGGGGAGCTGTTTTTT
TRBV28	NA	NA	TRBJ2-7	CAALQGSSYEQYF	TGTGCCGCTCTGCAGGGGAGCTCCTACGAGCAGTACTTC
TRBV11-3	NA	NA	TRBJ2-6	CASSSLLGGGANVLTF	TGTGCCAGCAGCTCTCTGCTCGGGGGTGGGGCCAACGTCCTGACTTTC
TRBV28	NA	NA	TRBJ2-4	CASSLSGTAKNIQYF	TGTGCCAGCAGTTTATCGGGTACCGCCAAAAACATTCAGTACTTC
TRBV28	TRBD2	NA	TRBJ2-1	CASSPPGTSGRRQFF	TGTGCCAGCAGTCCACCCGGGACTAGCGGGAGACGGCAGTTCTTC
TRBV4-1	NA	once	TRBJ2-7	CASSHNPGSPGLEQYF	TGCGCCAGCAGCCATAACCCTGGGAGCCCTGGGCTCGAGCAGTACTTC
TRBV6-5	NA	NA	TRBJ1-1	CASILGGANTEAFF	TGTGCCAGCATCCTGGGTGGGGCGAACACTGAAGCTTTCTTT
TRBV3-1/TRBV3-2	TRBD1	NA	TRBJ1-5	CASSPRWSGGQPQHF	TGTGCCAGCAGCCCTCGTTGGTCAGGGGGACAGCCCCAGCATTTT
TRBV2	NA	NA	TRBJ2-2	CASSEDRAYNGELFF	TGTGCCAGCAGTGAGGATCGGGCCTACAACGGGGAGCTGTTTTTT
TRBV7-2	NA	once	TRBJ2-2	CASSLSRTLNTGELFF	TGTGCCAGCAGCTTAAGTCGTACCCTGAACACCGGGGAGCTGTTTTTT
TRBV7-8	TRBD1	NA	TRBJ1-2	CASSLQGVDYGYTF	TGTGCCAGCAGCTTACAGGGGGTGGACTATGGCTACACCTTC
TRBV5-6	TRBD1	NA	TRBJ2-7	CASSWNAGTGAYEQYF	TGTGCCAGCAGCTGGAACGCCGGGACAGGAGCCTACGAGCAGTACTTC
TRBV2	NA	NA	TRBJ1-5	CASNEAGGSNQPQHF	TGTGCCAGCAATGAAGCGGGAGGTAGCAATCAGCCCCAGCATTTT
TRBV23-1	NA	NA	TRBJ1-4	CASSQSEPRGEKLFF	TGCGCCAGCAGTCAATCCGAACCGCGGGGTGAAAAACTGTTTTTT
TRBV28	NA	NA	TRBJ2-4	CASSLWGTAKNIQYF	TGTGCCAGCAGTTTATGGGGTACGGCCAAAAACATTCAGTACTTC
TRBV7-2	TRBD2	NA	TRBJ2-1	CASSLGGPSDEQFF	TGTGCCAGCAGCCTGGGAGGGCCTTCCGATGAGCAGTTCTTC
TRBV30	NA	NA	TRBJ1-2	CAWSIDRSGYTF	TGTGCCTGGAGTATCGACCGGAGCGGCTACACCTTC
TRBV7-3	NA	NA	TRBJ1-1	CASSLRTGSTEAFF	TGTGCCAGCAGCTTACGAACGGGGAGCACTGAAGCTTTCTTT
TRBV28	NA	NA	TRBJ1-4	CAGKDTSNEKLFF	TGTGCCGGTAAAGACACCTCTAATGAAAAACTGTTTTTT
TRBV7-2	NA	NA	TRBJ1-2	CASSPRQGPYGYTF	TGTGCCAGCAGCCCTCGGCAGGGCCCCTATGGCTACACCTTC
TRBV19	NA	NA	TRBJ1-3	CASQQVSSGNTIYF	TGTGCCAGTCAGCAGGTATCCTCTGGAAACACCATATATTTT
TRBV7-6	TRBD1	NA	TRBJ1-2	CASSLDRDHGYTF	TGTGCCAGCAGTCTAGACAGGGATCATGGCTACACCTTC
TRBV7-9	NA	NA	TRBJ1-6	CASSPVTSANSPLHF	TGTGCCAGCAGCCCAGTAACAAGCGCTAATTCACCCCTCCACTTT